The clone carrying this TCR beta chain was observed many times. Its antigen is still unknown. This sample was included in a study of T cells in Graves' hyperthyroidism and ophthalmopathy. Study-wide results and limits: Most thyroid clonotypes that were expanded above 0.001 also turned up in blood.

Inclusion characteristics of ophthalmopathy patients comprised a Clinical Activity Score of at least 3, a NOSPECS grade of at least 4, and duration under 3 months. Each diagnosis was grounded in clinical symptoms, serum thyroxine and TRAb, thyroid ultrasound, and orbital computed tomography. It was over 9.5 ml of fresh peripheral blood that supplied the PBMCs. TCR beta CDR3 sequences were amplified from RNA transcripts. A set of HTBI primers served as the primers for a first-round RT-PCR of the TCR CDR3. TCRdb called the multiplex PCR reads again in MiXCR, with one record for every CDR3 protein. The sample contains approximately 520,000 distinct CDR3 sequences, around 22% of which appear only once. Sample: blood. This TCR came from a woman under 40 with Graves' ophthalmopathy.

The CDR3 reads CASSPRRGAQETQYF. CDR3 sequence (DNA): TGTGCCAGTAGCCCGCGACGGGGGGCCCAAGAGACCCAGTACTTC. The chain employs TRBV19 and TRBJ2-5, with D possibly matching TRBD2 (7 bases). Trimming removed 6 bases from V and 1 base from J, with 15 bases in between. The CDR3 contains 15 residues. CDR1 is LNHDA, CDR2 SQIVND, per germline (reference sequence).